This T cell receptor beta chain was obtained from a study of blood T cell repertoires in COVID-19. Method: immunoSEQ multiplex PCR; TCRdb's copy keeps in-frame clones and lacks some. The sample has over 250,000 clones, 88% seen once; the top ten hold roughly 10%. Trimming cost V 7 bases and J 6 bases; bases outside gene matches: 9. The CDR3 is made up of 14 amino acids. CDR1 and CDR2 from the germline V gene are LGHNT and FRNRAP. The sequenced material came from peripheral blood. The chain has TRBV12-5 and TRBJ1-1, with 9 bases that match TRBD1. This TCR derives from a woman in her 70s with COVID-19, enrolled during active disease. The CDR3 here is CASVSTGGSPEAFF. The CDR3 DNA reads as TGTGCTAGTGTTTCAACAGGGGGCAGCCCTGAAGCTTTCTTT.